Listed here are 10 T cell receptor beta chains from one sample, sequenced in a study of cytomegalovirus exposure and HLA in healthy donors. This PCR relied on a set of 60 Vbeta primers and 13 Jbeta primers. The repertoire was sequenced with immunoSEQ multiplex PCR; TCRdb's copy has only in-frame clones and lacks some. This table has approximately 150,000 clones, about 84% appearing once. The sequenced sample consisted of PBMCs. Source of these receptors: a woman aged 18-29 years in good health and CMV-seropositive.

J is TRBJ2-5 and V is TRBV6-5, with unresolved D. The DNA end lines up better with TRBJ2-7; the J call may be wrong. Germline lookup yields CDR1 MNHEY and CDR2 SVGAGI. CDR3 length equals 13 residues. The CDR3 sequence: CASTLSWGYEQYF. CDR3 DNA: TGTGCCAGCACACTATCGTGGGGCTACGAGCAGTACTTC.

This chain uses TRBV7-9 with TRBJ2-1; no clear D gene. The CDR3 is 15 residues long. The germline gives CDR1 SEHNR, CDR2 FQNEAQ (reference sequence). Trimming removed 1 base from V and 0 bases from J, with 7 bases in between. The chain's CDR3 is CASSLELSSYNEQFF. In DNA form, the CDR3 reads TGTGCCAGCAGCTTAGAACTGAGCTCCTACAATGAGCAGTTCTTC.

The chain has TRBV7-2 and TRBJ1-2; maybe TRBD1 (6 bases). The CDR3 consists of 16 residues. The V end was cut by 3 bases, the J end by 1 base, with 15 bases between. Germline V gene data show CDR1 as SGHTA and CDR2 as FQGNSA. CDR3 nucleotides: TGTGCCAGCAGCTTGGGGGCCCAACGGATTAACTATGGCTACACCTTC. As protein: CASSLGAQRINYGYTF.

This clone was found a few times. This chain joins TRBV19 and TRBJ1-1, with a tentative D call TRBD1 (6 bases). CDR1 is LNHDA and CDR2 is SQIVND in the germline V gene (reference sequence). The CDR3 totals 15 residues. Between the trimmed V and J ends, which lost 5 bases and 0 bases, there was a span of 13 bases. The CDR3 DNA reads TGTGCCAGTAGTCTAACAGGGAGCATGAACACTGAAGCTTTCTTT. It codes for CASSLTGSMNTEAFF.

The chain uses TRBV2 and TRBJ2-2, with 14 bases aligning to TRBD2. This CDR3 has 17 amino acids. In germline, CDR1 is SNHLY, CDR2 FYNNEI. V was clipped by 5 bases and J by 2 bases; unmatched bases: 4. The CDR3 loop reads CASSPGTSGGNTGELFF. Here the CDR3 DNA reads TGTGCCAGCAGTCCTGGGACTAGCGGGGGAAACACCGGGGAGCTGTTTTTT.

This clone was counted between two and nine times. The CDR3: CASSEYGDTQYF. The CDR3 DNA sequence: TGTGCCAGCAGTGAATACGGGGATACGCAGTATTTT. The chain recombines TRBV25-1 with TRBJ2-3; no reliable D call. This CDR3 spans 12 amino acids. Germline-derived CDR1 and CDR2 are MGHDK and SYGVNS. V was clipped by 0 bases and J by 6 bases, with 4 bases between them.

V is TRBV29-1 and J is TRBJ1-1; 10 bases are a match to TRBD1. Germline V gives CDR1 SQVTM, CDR2 ANQGSEA. This CDR3 has 10 amino acids. V shed 4 bases, J shed 10 bases, and the junction held 0 bases outside the gene matches. The CDR3 loop is CSVGTGGAFF. The CDR3 DNA reads TGCAGCGTTGGGACAGGGGGAGCTTTCTTT.

This clone was counted only a few times. CDR3 residues: CASSYEGVSYEQYF. CDR3 nucleotides: TGTGCCAGCAGTTACGAGGGGGTCTCCTACGAGCAGTACTTC. This rearrangement joins TRBV6-6 to TRBJ2-7; the D gene is possibly TRBD1 (6 bases). Between the trimmed V and J ends, which lost 2 bases and 0 bases, there was a span of 8 bases. The CDR3 extends over 14 amino acids. CDR1 MNHNY and CDR2 SVGAGI come from the germline V gene (reference sequence).

This clone was found a few times. This chain uses TRBV5-4 with TRBJ1-2; D not certain. The CDR3 covers 12 residues. From germline, CDR1 is SGHNT and CDR2 YYREEE (reference sequence). Trimming took off 0 bases at V and 4 bases at J, with 4 bases between the two ends. The CDR3 DNA follows: TGTGCCAGCAGCTTGGACAGCTATGGCTACACCTTC. Its translation: CASSLDSYGYTF.

The rearrangement joins TRBV6-1 to TRBJ1-1; 7 nucleotides match TRBD1. CDR3 length equals 13 residues. Germline assignment: CDR1 MNHNS and CDR2 SASEGT. With V trimmed by 6 bases and J by 0 bases, 1 base remained unmatched. CDR3 in amino acids: CASRGQMNTEAFF. CDR3 nucleotides: TGTGCCAGCAGGGGACAGATGAACACTGAAGCTTTCTTT.